This entry concerns a single TCR beta chain. No antigen is known for it. This entry belongs to a study of blood T cells in healthy people across ages. Across the whole study: There was about one barcoded beta molecule captured by template switching per two T cells.

The V gene end was trimmed by 5 bases and the J gene end by 6 bases; junction bases not matched to a gene: 7. The CDR3 spans 14 residues. The germline CDR1 and CDR2 sequences are SQVTM and ANQGSEA. PCR was performed a second time for about 7 to 12 cycles using a sample-barcoded 5' primer and a J-beta primer mix. Every sample gave at least 2.5 million paired-end reads containing CDR3. TCRdb reanalysed the 5' RACE reads using MiXCR and keeps one entry per CDR3 protein. Among approximately 1.5 million distinct CDR3 sequences listed, about 45% were seen once. Notes on the study in general: Unsorted PBMC material precluded a definitive naive versus antigen-experienced comparison. Samples with more naive T cells showed higher observed beta diversity.

Sequencing was performed on blood. The sequence was obtained from a woman between 18 and 29 years old in good health. The chain is built from TRBV29-1 and TRBJ2-1; 10 bases line up with TRBD2. CDR3 in DNA: TGCAGCGTTAGAAGCGGGGGGGCCAGCAATGAGCAGTTCTTC. It codes for CSVRSGGASNEQFF.